This T cell receptor beta chain was recorded in a study of blood T cell repertoires in COVID-19. Study overall: PBMCs, B-cell-depleted T cells, or T cells were the source of the cDNA or gDNA that made up the material.

Followed longitudinally, the Seattle patients had been enrolled during active infection. Regarding this clone: One junction end disagrees with the germline gene, perhaps due to a read error.

The CDR3 has 19 residues. The germline V gene encodes CDR1 KGHSH and CDR2 LQKENI. Libraries were prepared by immunoSEQ multiplex PCR; TCRdb keeps only in-frame clonotypes and omits some of them. The data hold around 94,000 clones, with roughly 92% observed a single time. The sample consisted of peripheral blood. The TCR comes from a woman between 45 and 60 years old with COVID-19, enrolled during active disease. The chain recombines TRBV18 with TRBJ1-4; possible D gene TRBD1, 6 bases. This CDR3 is CASSPLVGHQTATNEKLFF. CDR3 DNA: TGTGCCAGCTCGCCACTAGTGGGACACCAGACAGCAACTAATGAAAAACTGTTTTTT.